These 25 T cell receptor beta chains originate from one sample sequenced in a study of blood T cell repertoires in COVID-19. Generated by immunoSEQ multiplex PCR, the TCRdb table keeps only in-frame clones and is missing some. The profile covers some 200,000 clones, with approximately 90% appearing a single time and more than 3.5% taken by the ten largest. Sequenced: PBMCs or T cells enriched from blood (not recorded which). The receptor source for this set is a woman aged 40 to 50 with acute COVID-19.

This clone was observed a handful of times. The chain employs TRBV7-9 and TRBJ1-1; D is uncertain. From germline, CDR1 is SEHNR and CDR2 FQNEAQ (reference sequence). Trimming removed 2 bases at V and 0 bases at J, with 7 bases between. CDR3 length equals 14 residues. The CDR3 DNA sequence: TGTGCCAGCAGCTTAACAGCAGTGAACACTGAAGCTTTCTTT. Encoded protein: CASSLTAVNTEAFF.

The rearrangement uses TRBV29-1 and TRBJ2-1; 8 bases align to TRBD1. CDR3 size: 15 residues. The V and J ends lost 4 bases and 4 bases, in that order; junction bases with no gene match: 9. CDR1 SQVTM and CDR2 ANQGSEA come from the germline V gene. The CDR3 sequence: CSVVQGASEYNEQFF. DNA of the CDR3: TGCAGCGTTGTGCAGGGGGCCTCAGAATACAATGAGCAGTTCTTC.

V and J are TRBV3-1 (or the pseudogene TRBV3-2) and TRBJ2-7, with D possibly being TRBD1 (6 bases). Per germline, CDR1 LGHDT and CDR2 YNNKEL (reference sequence). The CDR3 covers 13 residues. Trimming took 4 bases from V and 3 from J, leaving 10 bases between them. The CDR3 sequence: CASSRGQFYEQYV. Written as DNA, the CDR3 is TGTGCCAGCAGCCGTGGACAGTTCTACGAGCAGTACGTC.

The rearrangement joins TRBV7-2 to TRBJ1-1; 7 bases line up with TRBD1. The CDR3 length is 14 residues. CDR1 SGHTA and CDR2 FQGNSA come from the germline V gene. The V segment lost 3 bases and the J segment 6 bases; nucleotides outside the gene matches: 7. The CDR3 DNA sequence: TGTGCCAGCAGCTTCCCGGGACAGCTAGCTGAAGCTTTCTTT. This translates into CASSFPGQLAEAFF.

The rearrangement joins TRBV3-1 (or the pseudogene TRBV3-2) to TRBJ2-1; 11 positions agree with TRBD2. V shed 8 bases, J shed 7 bases, and the junction held 4 bases outside the gene matches. CDR3 size: 13 residues. CDR1 and CDR2 from the germline V gene are LGHDT and YNNKEL (reference sequence). CDR3: CASGSSGGNEQFF. CDR3 nucleotides: TGTGCCAGCGGGTCTAGCGGGGGGAATGAGCAGTTCTTC.

V is TRBV6-6 and J is TRBJ1-3, with a possible D match to TRBD1 (6 bases). V was cut by 6 bases and J by 2 bases, with 14 bases left in between. The length of the CDR3 is 15 residues. Looked up from germline, CDR1 is MNHNY and CDR2 is SVGAGI (reference sequence). CDR3 residues: CASRLTGLTGNTIYF. CDR3 DNA: TGTGCCAGCAGGTTAACAGGGCTCACTGGAAACACCATATATTTT.

This clone was counted once. The chain uses TRBV19 and TRBJ2-1; 9 bases are a match to TRBD2. From germline, CDR1 is LNHDA and CDR2 SQIVND (reference sequence). Unmatched junction bases numbered 5, after V lost 7 bases and J lost 4 bases. The CDR3 has 14 residues. CDR3 in amino acids: CASKSGGPYNEQFF. The CDR3 nucleotides are TGTGCCAGTAAGAGCGGGGGGCCATACAATGAGCAGTTCTTC.

The gene calls are TRBV11-2 and TRBJ2-3; perhaps TRBD1 as D (5 bases). The CDR3 loop spans 16 amino acids. V gave up 4 bases and J gave up 0 bases, with 14 bases separating them. In germline, CDR1 is SGHAT, CDR2 FQNNGV. The chain's CDR3 is CASSSGRVESTDTQYF. The CDR3 DNA reads as TGTGCCAGCAGCTCGGGCAGGGTAGAGAGCACAGATACGCAGTATTTT. Full variable domain (rest looked up from reference TRBV11-2 and TRBJ2-3): EAGVAQSPRYKIIEKRQSVAFWCNPISGHATLYWYQQILGQGPKLLIQFQNNGVVDDSQLPKDRFSAERLKGVDSTLKIQPAKLEDSAVYLCASSSGRVESTDTQYFGPGTRLTVL.

V is TRBV3-1 (or the pseudogene TRBV3-2) and J is TRBJ2-5; possibly TRBD1 for D (6 bases). The germline CDR1 and CDR2 sequences are LGHDT and YNNKEL (reference sequence). This CDR3 has 13 amino acids. V was pared by 4 bases and J by 3 bases, with 9 bases between. The CDR3 DNA sequence: TGTGCCAGCAGCCCAGGGGTAAAAGAGACCCAGTACTTC. Amino acid sequence: CASSPGVKETQYF.

The chain carries TRBV12-3 or TRBV12-4 and TRBJ1-5, with no clear D. The CDR3 runs to 13 residues. Trimming took 6 bases from V and 4 from J, leaving 10 bases between them. The CDR3 DNA reads TGTGCCAGCAGCCGACCGGGGAATCAGCCCCAGCATTTT. Translation: CASSRPGNQPQHF.

The J gene is TRBJ1-1, the V gene TRBV25-1, with 7 bases identical to TRBD1. The V gene end was trimmed by 6 bases and the J gene end by 6 bases; junction bases not matched to a gene: 7. Per the germline V gene, CDR1 is MGHDK and CDR2 is SYGVNS. This CDR3 is built from 13 residues. The CDR3 sequence: CASRVNTGAEAFF. CDR3 nucleotides: TGTGCCAGCAGGGTTAACACAGGGGCTGAAGCTTTCTTT. Based on the CDR3 plus reference TRBV25-1 and TRBJ1-1, the full variable domain is EADIYQTPRYLVIGTGKKITLECSQTMGHDKMYWYQQDPGMELHLIHYSYGVNSTEKGDLSSESTVSRIRTEHFPLTLESARPSHTSQYLCASRVNTGAEAFFGQGTRLTVV.

This rearrangement joins TRBV2 to TRBJ1-2, with TRBD1 matching over 7 bases. The CDR3 has 15 residues. Germline trimming cut 3 bases from V and 4 bases from J; bases unmatched to any gene: 8. Germline V gives CDR1 SNHLY, CDR2 FYNNEI. The DNA for the CDR3 is TGTGCCAGCAGTGACCGAAGAGGGACAGTCTATGGCTACACCTTC. Translating gives CASSDRRGTVYGYTF.

This chain joins TRBV24-1 and TRBJ1-2; 7 positions agree with TRBD1. The germline V gene encodes CDR1 KGHDR and CDR2 SFDVKD. This CDR3 comprises 19 residues. The trim removed 4 bases at V and 8 bases at J, leaving 24 bases unmatched. CDR3 sequence reads: CATSDSSIVLRDRQLGYTF. In nucleotides, the CDR3 is TGTGCCACCAGTGACTCGTCTATCGTACTCCGGGACAGACAGCTAGGCTACACCTTC.

The rearrangement uses TRBV19 and TRBJ1-2; possible D gene TRBD1, 5 bases. The CDR3 is 15 amino acids. Germline CDR1 reads LNHDA; CDR2 reads SQIVND (reference sequence). Trimming removed 9 bases at V and 5 bases at J, with 22 bases between. The CDR3 nucleotides are TGTGCCAGCAACCCCGGGACCTCCGCGGGATATGGCTACACCTTC. Translating it yields CASNPGTSAGYGYTF.

The chain combines TRBV29-1 with TRBJ2-3; 9 bases fit TRBD1. With 7 bases clipped from V and 5 bases from J, the junction kept 10 bases outside the gene matches. This CDR3 is 14 amino acids long. CDR1 and CDR2 (germline): SQVTM, ANQGSEA. CDR3 nucleotide sequence: TGCAGCGCTAAACAGGGGGCTAGGGGAGATACGCAGTATTTT. Its translation is CSAKQGARGDTQYF.

This chain links TRBV2 with TRBJ2-5; maybe TRBD1 (5 bases). V was clipped by 7 bases and J by 7 bases, with 16 bases between them. Germline V lookup: CDR1 SNHLY, CDR2 FYNNEI. The CDR3 is made up of 13 amino acids. The chain's CDR3 is CASTREPRGTQYF. The DNA for the CDR3 is TGTGCCAGCACCAGGGAACCAAGAGGGACCCAGTACTTC. The full variable domain, its missing parts supplied by reference TRBV2 and TRBJ2-5, is EPEVTQTPSHQVTQMGQEVILRCVPISNHLYFYWYRQILGQKVEFLVSFYNNEISEKSEIFDDQFSVERPDGSNFTLKIRSTKLEDSAMYFCASTREPRGTQYFGPGTRLLVL.

The chain employs TRBV18 and TRBJ1-5; 10 nucleotides match TRBD1. CDR3 size: 17 residues. Trimming at V came to 3 bases and at J to 2 bases, leaving 7 bases not matched to a gene. Per germline, CDR1 KGHSH and CDR2 LQKENI. The CDR3 DNA reads as TGTGCCAGCTCACCCGTGCCGACAGGGGGCGGCAATCAGCCCCAGCATTTT. It specifies CASSPVPTGGGNQPQHF.

The chain joins TRBV11-3 to TRBJ1-1; D gene uncertain. Germline loops: CDR1 SGHNT, CDR2 YENEEA. V dropped 2 bases and J dropped 2 bases, with 9 bases sitting between them. CDR3 length equals 14 residues. The CDR3 DNA sequence: TGTGCCAGCAGCTTAAATTTCGGTAACACTGAAGCTTTCTTT. Translated: CASSLNFGNTEAFF.

The rearrangement joins TRBV11-2 to TRBJ1-2; 7 bases match TRBD1. The trim removed 4 bases at V and 4 bases at J, leaving 6 bases unmatched. CDR1 is SGHAT, CDR2 FQNNGV, per germline. The length of the CDR3 is 14 residues. CDR3 region: CASSSIQGLYGYTF. The CDR3 coding sequence is TGTGCCAGCAGCTCAATACAGGGGCTCTATGGCTACACCTTC.

The genes are TRBV19 and TRBJ1-1, with D uncertain. There are 14 residues in the CDR3. Germline V gene lookup returns CDR1 LNHDA and CDR2 SQIVND (reference sequence). V lost 5 bases to trimming and J lost 11 bases, with 21 bases between them. CDR3 nucleotides: TGTGCCAGTAGTCCTCACGCGCCCCCGCAAACGGCTTTCTTT. Amino acids: CASSPHAPPQTAFF.

The table lists this clone with many counts. The V gene is TRBV19, the J gene TRBJ1-1; 8 nucleotides line up with TRBD1. The CDR3 covers 14 residues. Germline V CDR1 and CDR2: LNHDA, SQIVND (reference sequence). The trim removed 7 bases at V and 3 bases at J, leaving 7 bases unmatched. The CDR3 is CASMNRGLYTEAFF. The CDR3 DNA sequence: TGTGCCAGTATGAACAGGGGGTTGTACACTGAAGCTTTCTTT. Looking up the rest from reference TRBV19 and TRBJ1-1 gives the full variable domain: DGGITQSPKYLFRKEGQNVTLSCEQNLNHDAMYWYRQDPGQGLRLIYYSQIVNDFQKGDIAEGYSVSREKKESFPLTVTSAQKNPTAFYLCASMNRGLYTEAFFGQGTRLTVV.

The V call is TRBV27, the J call TRBJ2-5; maybe TRBD1 (6 bases). The CDR3 consists of 12 residues. The V gene's germline CDR1 is MNHEY and CDR2 SMNVEV (reference sequence). V was clipped by 4 bases and J by 3 bases, with 6 bases between them. Here the CDR3 reads CASSSGEETQYF. The CDR3 bases are TGTGCCAGCAGTTCAGGGGAAGAGACCCAGTACTTC.

The V gene is TRBV19, the J gene TRBJ1-1; D is unresolved. Germline V gives CDR1 LNHDA, CDR2 SQIVND (reference sequence). The CDR3 sequence is 15 residues long. V was trimmed by 1 base and J by 4 bases, leaving 13 bases between them. CDR3 sequence (DNA): TGTGCCAGTAGTATAGGAATCTATAGCGGCACTGAAGCTTTCTTT. It codes for CASSIGIYSGTEAFF. Variable domain in full (rest from reference TRBV19 and TRBJ1-1): DGGITQSPKYLFRKEGQNVTLSCEQNLNHDAMYWYRQDPGQGLRLIYYSQIVNDFQKGDIAEGYSVSREKKESFPLTVTSAQKNPTAFYLCASSIGIYSGTEAFFGQGTRLTVV.

The rearrangement joins TRBV11-2 to TRBJ1-2; 8 nucleotides agree with TRBD1. CDR1 and CDR2 from the germline V gene are SGHAT and FQNNGV. Trimming removed 5 bases from V and 4 bases from J; junction bases left unmatched: 3. The CDR3 runs 13 residues. The CDR3 is CASSLGTGYGYTF. As DNA, the CDR3 is TGTGCCAGCAGCCTGGGGACAGGCTATGGCTACACCTTC.

The chain is built from TRBV9 and TRBJ2-1; a possible D gene is TRBD1 (6 bases). Trimming took 3 bases from V and 7 from J, leaving 11 bases between them. Germline V gene sequence: CDR1 SGDLS, CDR2 YYNGEE. The length of the CDR3 is 13 residues. CDR3 nucleotide sequence: TGTGCCAGCAGCGCCACAGGGATTAATGAGCAGTTCTTC. Translation gives CASSATGINEQFF.